This TCR beta chain was sequenced for a study of blood T cell repertoires in COVID-19. Generated by immunoSEQ multiplex PCR, the TCRdb table keeps only in-frame clones and is missing some. The sample shows roughly 17,000 clones, about 88% of them seen only once. The junction had 13 bases not matched to a gene; V was cut back by 5 bases and J by 7 bases. The germline V gene encodes CDR1 SGHDT and CDR2 YYEEEE. The CDR3 runs to 15 residues. Sequenced sample: peripheral blood. The chain recombines TRBV5-6 with TRBJ1-2; the match to TRBD1 covers 8 bases. This receptor was taken from a man at least 80 years old with acute or convalescent COVID-19. The DNA for the CDR3 is TGTGCCAGCAGTCCGATTACAGGGGGTGCGGGTGGCTACACCTTC. Its translation: CASSPITGGAGGYTF.